This TCR beta chain was identified in a study of cytomegalovirus exposure and HLA in healthy donors. Of note for this clone: The antigen is undetermined.

Points from the study as a whole: CMV serostatus was the only immune exposure information that was available. TCR beta V- and J-gene trimming, according to a later analysis, was linked to a missense DCLRE1C variant. In most subjects, TCR beta sequences reportedly gave accurate predictions of HLA-A and HLA-B alleles.

The PCR used 60 Vbeta and 13 Jbeta primers. Clones were read by immunoSEQ multiplex PCR, and TCRdb kept only the in-frame ones, dropping some. This sample yields some 110,000 clones, of which roughly four fifths are seen a single time; about 1.6% belongs to the top ten. V was shortened by 3 bases and J by 4 bases, with 12 bases between the two germline ends. This CDR3 contains 15 residues. Germline V gene data show CDR1 as MGHRA and CDR2 as YSYEKL. The chain links TRBV4-1 to TRBJ1-4; D is possibly TRBD1 (5 bases). The sample comprised PBMCs. The receptor's source is a man aged 50 or older in good health and CMV-seronegative. The CDR3 loop is CASSQAGLINEKLFF. In nucleotides, the CDR3 is TGCGCCAGCAGCCAGGCGGGGCTTATTAATGAAAAACTGTTTTTT.